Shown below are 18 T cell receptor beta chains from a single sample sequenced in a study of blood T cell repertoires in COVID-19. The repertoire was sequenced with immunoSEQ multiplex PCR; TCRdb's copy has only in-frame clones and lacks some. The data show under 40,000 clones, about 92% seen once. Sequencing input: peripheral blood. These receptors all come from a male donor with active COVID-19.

The CDR3 DNA reads TGTGCCAGCAGCGTAGCAGTCGGGGAGGAAAAACTGTTTTTT. Residues: CASSVAVGEEKLFF. The V call is TRBV9, the J call TRBJ1-4, with unresolved D. Trimming left V 0 bases short and J 8 bases short, with 11 bases between. In germline, CDR1 is SGDLS, CDR2 YYNGEE. This CDR3 is 14 amino acids long.

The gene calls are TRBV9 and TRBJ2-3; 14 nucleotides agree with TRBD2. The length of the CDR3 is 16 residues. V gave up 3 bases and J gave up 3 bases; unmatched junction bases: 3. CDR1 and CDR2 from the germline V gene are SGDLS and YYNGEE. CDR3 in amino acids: CASSAGTSGRTDTQYF. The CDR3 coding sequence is TGTGCCAGCAGCGCCGGGACTAGCGGGAGAACAGATACGCAGTATTTT.

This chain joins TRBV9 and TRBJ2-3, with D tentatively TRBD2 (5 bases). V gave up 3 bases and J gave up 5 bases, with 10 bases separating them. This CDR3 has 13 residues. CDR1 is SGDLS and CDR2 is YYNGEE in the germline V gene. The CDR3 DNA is TGTGCCAGCAGCGGTACTAGAGGAGATACGCAGTATTTT. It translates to CASSGTRGDTQYF.

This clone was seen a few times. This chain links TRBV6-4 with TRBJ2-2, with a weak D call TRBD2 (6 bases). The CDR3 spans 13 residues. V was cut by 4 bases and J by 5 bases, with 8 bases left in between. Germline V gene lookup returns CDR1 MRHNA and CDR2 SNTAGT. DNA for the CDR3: TGTGCCAGCAGTGTGGCGGGGACCGGGGAGCTGTTTTTT. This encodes CASSVAGTGELFF.

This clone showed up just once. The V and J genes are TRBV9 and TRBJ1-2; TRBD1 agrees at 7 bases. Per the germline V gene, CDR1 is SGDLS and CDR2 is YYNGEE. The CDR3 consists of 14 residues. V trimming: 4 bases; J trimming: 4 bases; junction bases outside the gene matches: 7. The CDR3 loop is CASSTQGQVYGYTF. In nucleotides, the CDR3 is TGTGCCAGCAGCACCCAAGGACAGGTCTATGGCTACACCTTC.

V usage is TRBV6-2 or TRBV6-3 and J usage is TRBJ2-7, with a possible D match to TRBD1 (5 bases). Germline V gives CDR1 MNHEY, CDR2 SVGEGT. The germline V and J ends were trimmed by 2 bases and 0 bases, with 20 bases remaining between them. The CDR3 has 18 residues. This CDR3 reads CASSYTSIRQGSSYEQYF. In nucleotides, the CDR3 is TGTGCCAGCAGTTACACGTCGATTCGGCAGGGTAGCTCCTACGAGCAGTACTTC.

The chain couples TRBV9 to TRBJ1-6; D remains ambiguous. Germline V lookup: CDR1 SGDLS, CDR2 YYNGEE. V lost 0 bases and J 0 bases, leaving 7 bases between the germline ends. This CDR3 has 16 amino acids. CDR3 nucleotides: TGTGCCAGCAGCGTAGCGGGAAGCTCCTATAATTCACCCCTCCACTTT. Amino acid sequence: CASSVAGSSYNSPLHF.

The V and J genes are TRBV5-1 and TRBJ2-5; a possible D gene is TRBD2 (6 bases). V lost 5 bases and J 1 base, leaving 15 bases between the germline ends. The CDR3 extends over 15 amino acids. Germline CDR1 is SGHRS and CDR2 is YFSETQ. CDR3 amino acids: CASRGRDLTQETQYF. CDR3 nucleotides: TGCGCCAGCAGAGGAAGGGACTTGACCCAAGAGACCCAGTACTTC.

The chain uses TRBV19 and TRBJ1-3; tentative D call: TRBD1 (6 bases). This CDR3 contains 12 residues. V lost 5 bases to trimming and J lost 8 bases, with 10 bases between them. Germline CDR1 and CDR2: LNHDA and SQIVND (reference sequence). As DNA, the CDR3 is TGTGCCAGTAGTCCACAGGGACACACCATATATTTT. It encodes CASSPQGHTIYF.

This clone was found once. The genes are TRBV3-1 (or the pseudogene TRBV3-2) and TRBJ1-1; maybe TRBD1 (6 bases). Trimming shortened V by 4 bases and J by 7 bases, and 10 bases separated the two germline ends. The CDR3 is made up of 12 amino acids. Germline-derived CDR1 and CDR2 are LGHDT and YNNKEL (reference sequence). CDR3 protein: CASSRQTGEAFF. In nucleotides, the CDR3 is TGTGCCAGCAGCCGTCAGACAGGTGAAGCTTTCTTT.

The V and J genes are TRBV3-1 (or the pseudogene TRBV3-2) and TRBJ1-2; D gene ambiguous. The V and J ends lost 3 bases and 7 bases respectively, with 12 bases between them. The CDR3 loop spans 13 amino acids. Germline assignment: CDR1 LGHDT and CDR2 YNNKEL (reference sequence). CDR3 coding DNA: TGTGCCAGCAGCCATACCGGGGTAGTTGGCTACACCTTC. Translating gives CASSHTGVVGYTF.

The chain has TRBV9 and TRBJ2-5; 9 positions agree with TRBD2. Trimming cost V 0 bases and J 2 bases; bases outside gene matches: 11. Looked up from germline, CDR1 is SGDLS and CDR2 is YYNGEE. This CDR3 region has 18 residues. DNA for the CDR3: TGTGCCAGCAGCGTAGGTCCGGGGACGAGCGGGGGGCAAGAGACCCAGTACTTC. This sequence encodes CASSVGPGTSGGQETQYF.

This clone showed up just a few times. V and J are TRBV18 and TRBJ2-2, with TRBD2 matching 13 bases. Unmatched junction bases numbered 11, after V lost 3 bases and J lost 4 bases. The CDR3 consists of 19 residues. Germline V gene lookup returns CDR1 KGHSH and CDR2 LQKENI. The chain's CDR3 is CASSPPRTSGGPSTGELFF. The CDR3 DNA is TGTGCCAGCTCACCGCCTCGGACTAGCGGGGGCCCCAGCACCGGGGAGCTGTTTTTT.

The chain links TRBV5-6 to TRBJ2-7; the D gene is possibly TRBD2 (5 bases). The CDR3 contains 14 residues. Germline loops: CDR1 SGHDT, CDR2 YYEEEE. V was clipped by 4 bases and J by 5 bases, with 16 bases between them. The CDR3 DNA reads TGTGCCAGCAGCCCGAGGTCGGGGTTTAACGAGCAGTACTTC. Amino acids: CASSPRSGFNEQYF.

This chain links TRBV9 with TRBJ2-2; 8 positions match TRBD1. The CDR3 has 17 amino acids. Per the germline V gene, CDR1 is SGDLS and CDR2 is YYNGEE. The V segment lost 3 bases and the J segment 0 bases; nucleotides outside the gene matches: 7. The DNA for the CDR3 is TGTGCCAGCAGCGCGATACCGGGACAGGCGAACACCGGGGAGCTGTTTTTT. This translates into CASSAIPGQANTGELFF.

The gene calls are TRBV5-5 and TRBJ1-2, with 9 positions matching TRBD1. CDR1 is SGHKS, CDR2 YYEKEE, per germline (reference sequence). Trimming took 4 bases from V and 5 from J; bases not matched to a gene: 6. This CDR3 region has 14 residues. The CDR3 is CASSRDREYYGYTF. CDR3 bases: TGTGCCAGCAGCCGGGACAGGGAATATTATGGCTACACCTTC. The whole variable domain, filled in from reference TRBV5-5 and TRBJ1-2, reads DAGVTQSPTHLIKTRGQQVTLRCSPISGHKSVSWYQQVLGQGPQFIFQYYEKEERGRGNFPDRFSARQFPNYSSELNVNALLLGDSALYLCASSRDREYYGYTFGSGTRLTVV.

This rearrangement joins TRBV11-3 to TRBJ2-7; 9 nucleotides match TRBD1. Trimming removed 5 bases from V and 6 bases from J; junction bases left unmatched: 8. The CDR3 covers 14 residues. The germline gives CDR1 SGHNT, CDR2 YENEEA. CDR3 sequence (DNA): TGTGCCAGCAGCCATGGACAGGGGATTTCCGAGCAGTACTTC. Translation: CASSHGQGISEQYF.

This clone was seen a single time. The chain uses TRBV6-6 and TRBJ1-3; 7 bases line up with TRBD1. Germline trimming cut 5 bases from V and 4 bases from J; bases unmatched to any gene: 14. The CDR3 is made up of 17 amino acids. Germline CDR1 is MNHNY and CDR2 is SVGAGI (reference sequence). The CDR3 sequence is CASSPYSPRQGGNTIYF. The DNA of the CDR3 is TGTGCCAGCAGTCCCTACTCACCCCGACAGGGCGGAAACACCATATATTTT.